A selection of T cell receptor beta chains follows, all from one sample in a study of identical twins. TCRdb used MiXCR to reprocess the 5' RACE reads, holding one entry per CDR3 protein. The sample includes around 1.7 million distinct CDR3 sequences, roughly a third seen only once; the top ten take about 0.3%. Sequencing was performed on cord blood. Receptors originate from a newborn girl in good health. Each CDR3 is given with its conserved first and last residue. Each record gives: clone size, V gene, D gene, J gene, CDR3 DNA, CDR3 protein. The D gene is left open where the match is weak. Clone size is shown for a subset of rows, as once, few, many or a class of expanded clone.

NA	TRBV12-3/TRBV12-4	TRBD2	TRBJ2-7	TGTGCCAGCAGTGGTACGGGACTAGTTTCTTCATCCCCCTACGAGCAGTACTTC	CASSGTGLVSSSPYEQYF
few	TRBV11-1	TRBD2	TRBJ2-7	TGTGCCAGCAGCCCAACTAGCGCGCCCACCTCCTACGAGCAGTACTTC	CASSPTSAPTSYEQYF
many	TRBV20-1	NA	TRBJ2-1	TGCAGTGCTCCTCGGGCTAGCTCCTACAATGAGCAGTTCTTC	CSAPRASSYNEQFF
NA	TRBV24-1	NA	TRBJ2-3	TGTGCCACCAGTGCCGGGACCCCTTACGCAGATACGCAGTATTTT	CATSAGTPYADTQYF
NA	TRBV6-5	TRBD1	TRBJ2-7	TGTGCCAGCACCCCTGGGACAGGGGGTTCATACGAGCAGTACTTC	CASTPGTGGSYEQYF
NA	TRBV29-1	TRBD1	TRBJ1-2	TGCAGCGTGGCCGTGGACAGGGGGGACTATGGCTACACCTTC	CSVAVDRGDYGYTF
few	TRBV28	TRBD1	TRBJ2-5	TGTGCCAGCAGTCCCCTTCGGGGACAGGTGGGCCAGTACTTC	CASSPLRGQVGQYF
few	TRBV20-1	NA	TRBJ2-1	TGCAGTGCTAATCCTAAGCCTAATGAGCAGTTCTTC	CSANPKPNEQFF
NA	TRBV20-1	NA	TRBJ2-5	TGCAGTGCTAGAGTATCGTCGGAGGGGACCCAGTACTTC	CSARVSSEGTQYF
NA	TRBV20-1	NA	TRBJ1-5	TGCAGTGCTAGAGGGGCAGCCAATCAGCCCCAGCATTTT	CSARGAANQPQHF
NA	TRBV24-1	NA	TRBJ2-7	TGTGCCACCAGTGCCCACGGGCGGCGCTCCTACAATGAGCAGTACTTC	CATSAHGRRSYNEQYF
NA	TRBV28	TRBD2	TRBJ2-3	TGTGCCAGCAGTTTGAGAGCGGGAGGAGATACGCAGTATTTT	CASSLRAGGDTQYF
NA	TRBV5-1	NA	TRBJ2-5	TGCGCCAGCAGCTTGGGTGCTTATAAGCATGAGCAGTACTTC	CASSLGAYKHEQYF
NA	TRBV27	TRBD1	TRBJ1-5	TGTGCCAGCAGTTTGGACAGGGAGGATCAGCCCCAGCATTTT	CASSLDREDQPQHF
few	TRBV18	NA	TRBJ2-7	TGTGCCAGCTCACCGGAAAGCCGGTACGAGCAGTACTTC	CASSPESRYEQYF
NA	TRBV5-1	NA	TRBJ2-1	TGCGCCAGCAGCGGGGGGTTTTGGAGCGTCGACAATGAGCAGTTCTTC	CASSGGFWSVDNEQFF
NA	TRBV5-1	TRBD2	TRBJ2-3	TGCGCCAGCAGCCCGCCGAGCGGGGGTACCACAGATACGCAGTATTTT	CASSPPSGGTTDTQYF
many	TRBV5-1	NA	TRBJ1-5	TGCGCCAGCAGCTTGGCCGGGGTTAGCAATCAGCCCCAGCATTTT	CASSLAGVSNQPQHF
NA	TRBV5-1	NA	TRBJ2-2	TGCGCCAGCAGCTCGGGCCTAGAACAGACCTACACCGGGGAGCTGTTTTTT	CASSSGLEQTYTGELFF
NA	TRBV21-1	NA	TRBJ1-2	TGTGCCGGCGGCAAATTGACAGGGACTAACTATGGCTACACCTTC	CAGGKLTGTNYGYTF
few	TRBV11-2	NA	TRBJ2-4	TGTGCCAGCAGCTTAGCGGGCCTCAAAAACATTCAGTACTTC	CASSLAGLKNIQYF
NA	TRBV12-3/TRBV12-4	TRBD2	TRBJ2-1	TGTGCCAGCAGTGCGGGACTAGCGGGAGTCTATGTGCAGTTCTTC	CASSAGLAGVYVQFF
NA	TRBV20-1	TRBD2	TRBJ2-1	TGCAGTGCTACCCCAGCGGGAGGCAATTTTTTCGTCTTTCGGTTCTTC	CSATPAGGNFFVFRFF
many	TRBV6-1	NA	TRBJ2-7	TGTGCCAGCAGTAGGTCCGCCTTTTACGAGCAGTACTTC	CASSRSAFYEQYF
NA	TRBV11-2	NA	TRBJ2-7	TGTGCCAGCAGCTTAGTCCCTCGAGGGCGCGGAAACTACAATGAGCAGTACTTC	CASSLVPRGRGNYNEQYF
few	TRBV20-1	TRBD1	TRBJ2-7	TGCAGTGCTAGAGATTTCGGGACAGGGAACTACGAGCAGTACTTC	CSARDFGTGNYEQYF
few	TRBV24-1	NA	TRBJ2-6	TGTGCCACCAGTGACCAACTCTCTGGGGCCAACGTCCTGACTTTC	CATSDQLSGANVLTF
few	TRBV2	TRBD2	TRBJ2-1	TGTGCCAGCAGTTGGACTAGCGGGAGCTCTGAGCAGTTCTTC	CASSWTSGSSEQFF
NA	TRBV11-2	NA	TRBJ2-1	TGTGCCAGCAGCTTAGATGCGGCCCCCTCCTACAATGAGCAGTTCTTC	CASSLDAAPSYNEQFF
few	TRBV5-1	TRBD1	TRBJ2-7	TGCGCCAGCAGCGAGGACAGGGACGAGCAGTACTTC	CASSEDRDEQYF
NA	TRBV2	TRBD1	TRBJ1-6	TGTGCCAGCAGGAATACCGGGACAGGGGTTTCACCCCTCCACTTT	CASRNTGTGVSPLHF
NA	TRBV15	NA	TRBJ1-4	TGTGCCACCAGCAGAGATGGACAGTATAATGAAAAACTGTTTTTT	CATSRDGQYNEKLFF
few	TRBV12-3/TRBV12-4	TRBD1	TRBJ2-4	TGTGCCAGCAGTCCCCGGACAGGCCGAGGGCAGTACTTC	CASSPRTGRGQYF
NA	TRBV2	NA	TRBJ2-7	TGTGCCAGCAGATCGATTCCTTACGAGCAGTACTTC	CASRSIPYEQYF
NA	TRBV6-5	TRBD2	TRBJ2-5	TGTGCCAGCAGTTACTCCCCCGCGACTAGCGCCCAAGAGACCCAGTACTTC	CASSYSPATSAQETQYF